This T cell receptor beta chain was profiled in a study of T cells in localized non-small cell lung cancer. Note on this clone: Its antigen is not known.

Overall study results and limits: Adjacent lung exhibited a median of 57 among the 100 most abundant tumor clones. Because only a single region of the tumor was sequenced, heterogeneity remains possible. T cell clonality was highest in uninvolved adjacent lung, above tumor.

The CDR3 contains 13 residues. Looked up from germline, CDR1 is MDHEN and CDR2 is SYDVKM. Trimming pared 6 bases from V and 3 bases from J, leaving 11 bases between. This table comes from immunoSEQ multiplex PCR, and its TCRdb copy is limited to in-frame clones, with some not included. The sample consists of roughly 71,000 clones, roughly nine tenths of them appearing once. The sequencing here drew on peripheral blood, taken before any cancer treatment. The sequence was obtained from a male donor older than 55 with stage III squamous cell lung carcinoma. This sequence joins TRBV28 and TRBJ1-2, with a possible D match to TRBD1 (6 bases). CDR3 in amino acids: CASSRGGHYGYTF. The CDR3 nucleotides read TGTGCCAGCAGCCGGGGGGGCCACTATGGCTACACCTTC.